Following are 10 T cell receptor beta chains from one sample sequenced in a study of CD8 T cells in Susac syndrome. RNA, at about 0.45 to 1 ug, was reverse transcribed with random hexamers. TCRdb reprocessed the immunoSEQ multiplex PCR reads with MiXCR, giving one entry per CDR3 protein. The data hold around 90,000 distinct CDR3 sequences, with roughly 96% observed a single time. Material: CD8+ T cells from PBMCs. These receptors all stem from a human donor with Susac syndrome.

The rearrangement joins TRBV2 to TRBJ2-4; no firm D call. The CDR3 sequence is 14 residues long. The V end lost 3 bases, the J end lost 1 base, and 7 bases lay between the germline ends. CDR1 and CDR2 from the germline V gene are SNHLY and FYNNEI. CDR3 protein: CASSDGVAKNIQYF. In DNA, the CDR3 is TGTGCCAGCAGTGATGGAGTTGCCAAAAACATTCAGTACTTC.

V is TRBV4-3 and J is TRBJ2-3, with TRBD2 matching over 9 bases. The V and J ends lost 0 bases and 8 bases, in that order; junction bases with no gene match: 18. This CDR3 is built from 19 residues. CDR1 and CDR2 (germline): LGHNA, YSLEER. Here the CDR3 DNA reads TGCGCCAGCAGCCAAGATCTGGCCGGCGGCGCGGGGGGGCTGGGTACGCAGTATTTT. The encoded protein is CASSQDLAGGAGGLGTQYF.

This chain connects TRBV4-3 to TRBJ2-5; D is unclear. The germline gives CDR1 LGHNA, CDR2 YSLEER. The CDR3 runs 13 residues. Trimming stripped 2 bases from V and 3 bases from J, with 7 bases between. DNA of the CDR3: TGCGCCAGCAGCCAAACTCTAAAAGAGACCCAGTACTTC. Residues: CASSQTLKETQYF.

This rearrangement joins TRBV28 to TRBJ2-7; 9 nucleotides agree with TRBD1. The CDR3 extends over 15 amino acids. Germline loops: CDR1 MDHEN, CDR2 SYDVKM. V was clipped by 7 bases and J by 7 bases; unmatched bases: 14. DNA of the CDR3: TGTGCCAGCAACACCCCATCGGGACAGGGCCGTGAGCAGTACTTC. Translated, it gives CASNTPSGQGREQYF.

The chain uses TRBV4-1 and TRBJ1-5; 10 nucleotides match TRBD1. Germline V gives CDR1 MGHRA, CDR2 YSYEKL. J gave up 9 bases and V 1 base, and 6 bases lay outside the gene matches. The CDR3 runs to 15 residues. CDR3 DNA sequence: TGCGCCAGCAGCCAAGGGACAGGGGGGATGTGGCCCCAGCATTTT. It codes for CASSQGTGGMWPQHF.

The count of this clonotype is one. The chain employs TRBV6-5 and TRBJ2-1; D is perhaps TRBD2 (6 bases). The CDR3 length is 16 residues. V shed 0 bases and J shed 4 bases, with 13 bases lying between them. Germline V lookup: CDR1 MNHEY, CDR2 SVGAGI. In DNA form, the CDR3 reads TGTGCCAGCAGTTACTCGTTTAGCGGTGGATACAATGAGCAGTTCTTC. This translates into CASSYSFSGGYNEQFF.

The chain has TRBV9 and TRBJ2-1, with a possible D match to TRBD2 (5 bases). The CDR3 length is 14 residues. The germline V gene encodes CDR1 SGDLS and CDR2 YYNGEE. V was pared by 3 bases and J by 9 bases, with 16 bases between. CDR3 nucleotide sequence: TGTGCCAGCAGCGCATCACCGGAGGTGGGTGAGCAGTTCTTC. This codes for CASSASPEVGEQFF. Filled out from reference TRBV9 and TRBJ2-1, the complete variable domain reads DSGVTQTPKHLITATGQRVTLRCSPRSGDLSVYWYQQSLDQGLQFLIQYYNGEERAKGNILERFSAQQFPDLHSELNLSSLELGDSALYFCASSASPEVGEQFFGPGTRLTVL.

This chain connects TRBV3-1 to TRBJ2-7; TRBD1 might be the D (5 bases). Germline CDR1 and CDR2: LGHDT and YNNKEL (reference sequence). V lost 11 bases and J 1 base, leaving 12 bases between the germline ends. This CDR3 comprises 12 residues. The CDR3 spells CASEDTSYEQYF. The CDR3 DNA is TGTGCCTCTGAGGACACTTCCTACGAGCAGTACTTC.

Here the CDR3 reads CASSVQVVGELFF. The CDR3 DNA follows: TGTGCCAGCAGCGTACAAGTTGTGGGGGAGCTGTTTTTT. This chain joins TRBV9 and TRBJ2-2; unclear D gene. Germline V gene data show CDR1 as SGDLS and CDR2 as YYNGEE. Trimming stripped 1 base from V and 8 bases from J, with 9 bases between. The CDR3 length is 13 residues.

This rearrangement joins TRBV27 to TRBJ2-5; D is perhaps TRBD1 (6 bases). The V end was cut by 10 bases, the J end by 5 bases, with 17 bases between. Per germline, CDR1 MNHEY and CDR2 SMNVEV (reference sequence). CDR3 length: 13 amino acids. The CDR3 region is CATTGRGAETQYF. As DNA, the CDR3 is TGTGCCACCACCGGCAGGGGAGCGGAGACCCAGTACTTC.